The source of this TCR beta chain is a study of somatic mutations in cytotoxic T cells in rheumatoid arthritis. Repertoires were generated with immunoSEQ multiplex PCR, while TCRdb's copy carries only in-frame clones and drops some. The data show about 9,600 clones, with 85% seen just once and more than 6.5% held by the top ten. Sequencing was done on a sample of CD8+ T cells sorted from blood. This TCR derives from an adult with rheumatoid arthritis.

Here the CDR3 DNA reads TGTGCCAGCAGCTCGGTGAAGGGGTTCTCTGGAAACACCATATATTTT. Translated, it gives CASSSVKGFSGNTIYF. The chain links TRBV7-8 to TRBJ1-3; possibly TRBD1 for D (5 bases). Trimming took off 4 bases at V and 0 bases at J, with 13 bases between the two ends. Germline V lookup: CDR1 SGHVS, CDR2 FQNEAQ. CDR3 length: 16 residues.